The clone carrying this TCR beta chain was observed at least ten times. TCR alpha and beta CDR3 regions were amplified from RNA using iRepertoire nested multiplex PCR. TCRdb itself ran the multiplex PCR reads through MiXCR, one entry per CDR3 protein. The profile covers about 210,000 distinct CDR3 sequences, with around 30% appearing a single time and roughly a fifth taken by the ten largest. This sample is part of a study of glioma-infiltrating T cells. This receptor was identified in a human donor with low-grade glioma or glioblastoma, undergoing nonglioma brain surgery, or in good health (not recorded which). The specimen sequenced was glioma tissue, nonneoplastic brain tissue, or PBMCs (not recorded which).

The CDR3, as DNA: TGCGCCAGCAGGGGACAGGGGAACACTGAAGCTTTCTTT. Protein product: CASRGQGNTEAFF. This rearrangement joins TRBV5-1 to TRBJ1-1; 9 nucleotides match TRBD1. The germline V gene encodes CDR1 SGHRS and CDR2 YFSETQ. This CDR3 spans 13 amino acids. The ends lost 5 bases at V and 1 base at J; junction bases unmatched: 0.